These T cell receptor beta chains were read from a single sample in a study of response to subunit inactivated influenza vaccine. TCRdb called the RT-PCR reads again in MiXCR, with one record for every CDR3 protein. The sample includes under 950,000 distinct CDR3 sequences, 21% of them seen just once. This sample comprised PBMCs from blood, obtained more than 4 days after vaccination. The receptors here all came from a man in his fifties who received an inactivated influenza vaccine. Each CDR3 is given with its conserved first and last residue. D genes are given only for firm matches. Clone size is shown for a subset of rows, as once, few, many or a class of expanded clone.

j_call	clone_size	d_call	v_call	cdr3_aa	cdr3_nt
TRBJ2-7	few	TRBD2	TRBV20-1	CSASAPGLAPLEQYF	TGCAGTGCTAGTGCCCCCGGACTAGCGCCGCTCGAGCAGTACTTC
TRBJ2-7	few	TRBD2	TRBV7-2	CASSSNSGNEQYF	TGTGCCAGCAGCTCCAATAGCGGGAACGAGCAGTACTTC
TRBJ2-5	-	TRBD1	TRBV6-2/TRBV6-3	CASSSNLHRGQETQYF	TGTGCCAGCAGTTCGAACCTCCACAGGGGACAAGAGACCCAGTACTTC
TRBJ2-7	few	TRBD2	TRBV20-1	CSANRSGGRLTYEQYF	TGCAGTGCTAATCGGTCGGGCGGGAGGCTTACCTACGAGCAGTACTTC
TRBJ2-2	few	TRBD1	TRBV12-3/TRBV12-4	CASTPQGPGELFF	TGTGCCAGCACTCCACAGGGGCCCGGGGAGCTGTTTTTT
TRBJ1-6	-	-	TRBV6-1	CASTPASVPSNSPLHF	TGTGCCAGCACCCCGGCTTCGGTCCCCTCCAATTCACCCCTCCACTTT
TRBJ2-3	few	-	TRBV11-2	CASSLSPFSTDTQYF	TGTGCCAGCAGCTTGAGTCCGTTTAGCACAGATACGCAGTATTTT
TRBJ1-2	few	TRBD1	TRBV28	CASSHGTGGNYGYTF	TGTGCCAGCAGTCATGGGACAGGGGGAAACTATGGCTACACCTTC
TRBJ2-1	few	TRBD1	TRBV12-3/TRBV12-4	CASSLDGTGASEQFF	TGTGCCAGCAGTTTGGACGGGACAGGGGCGTCCGAGCAGTTCTTC
TRBJ1-1	-	-	TRBV5-1	CASTSKGGAVGGNTEAFF	TGCGCCAGCACCTCGAAGGGGGGCGCAGTAGGGGGAAACACTGAAGCTTTCTTT
TRBJ2-1	few	-	TRBV7-2	CASSSFGEQFF	TGTGCCAGCAGCTCTTTTGGTGAGCAGTTCTTC
TRBJ2-7	-	TRBD2	TRBV20-1	CSAPPGTSFGEQYF	TGCAGTGCTCCGCCCGGGACTAGCTTTGGTGAGCAGTACTTC
TRBJ2-3	few	TRBD1	TRBV6-1	CASSLTGARGTDTQYF	TGTGCCAGCAGCCTAACAGGGGCTAGGGGCACAGATACGCAGTATTTT
TRBJ2-7	-	-	TRBV20-1	CSARFGSSYEQYF	TGCAGTGCTAGATTCGGGAGCTCCTACGAGCAGTACTTC
TRBJ2-2	-	TRBD1	TRBV11-2	CASSLAPGQGATGELFF	TGTGCCAGCAGCTTAGCCCCGGGACAGGGGGCCACCGGGGAGCTGTTTTTT
TRBJ1-1	-	-	TRBV27	CASSRTGWAEAFF	TGTGCCAGCAGCCGTACAGGGTGGGCTGAAGCTTTCTTT
TRBJ2-1	few	TRBD2	TRBV24-1	CATSEHDCGGQPCYNEQFF	TGTGCCACCAGTGAGCACGATTGCGGGGGGCAACCGTGTTACAATGAGCAGTTCTTC
TRBJ2-7	once	-	TRBV27	CASSFPAGKSVNEQYF	TGTGCCAGCAGTTTCCCCGCGGGGAAGTCTGTCAACGAGCAGTACTTC
TRBJ2-1	many	-	TRBV30	CAWSGQYEQFF	TGTGCCTGGAGTGGTCAATATGAGCAGTTCTTC
TRBJ1-2	few	-	TRBV19	CASSIVGYPGYTF	TGTGCCAGTAGTATAGTGGGGTACCCTGGCTACACCTTC
TRBJ1-4	-	-	TRBV5-6	CASSPMLGRDEKLFF	TGTGCCAGCAGCCCGATGTTGGGGAGGGATGAAAAACTGTTTTTT
TRBJ1-2	few	TRBD1	TRBV24-1	CATSDSGTAYTF	TGTGCCACCAGTGATTCCGGGACAGCTTACACCTTC
TRBJ2-3	-	-	TRBV20-1	CSARLGSTSTDTQYF	TGCAGTGCCCGACTAGGGAGTACTAGCACAGATACGCAGTATTTT
TRBJ2-7	many	-	TRBV12-3/TRBV12-4	CASRLQGAFYEQYF	TGTGCCAGCAGACTCCAGGGTGCTTTCTACGAGCAGTACTTC
TRBJ2-5	few	TRBD2	TRBV29-1	CSVERLAGGRETQYF	TGCAGCGTCGAGAGGCTAGCGGGCGGTAGAGAGACCCAGTACTTC
TRBJ2-5	few	-	TRBV7-9	CASRQGGDLTQYF	TGTGCCAGCAGACAGGGAGGGGACCTTACACAGTACTTC
TRBJ2-5	few	-	TRBV28	CASSPRPRETQYF	TGTGCCAGCAGTCCCCGGCCCCGAGAGACCCAGTACTTC
TRBJ2-7	once	-	TRBV5-1	CASSLSGTSYEHYF	TGCGCCAGCAGCTTATCCGGGACAAGTTACGAGCACTACTTC
TRBJ2-7	-	TRBD2	TRBV20-1	CSARRGLAGVPEQYF	TGCAGTGCTAGGAGGGGGCTAGCGGGAGTCCCCGAGCAGTACTTC
TRBJ1-5	few	-	TRBV6-2/TRBV6-3	CASSPPRTLSNQPQHF	TGTGCCAGCAGTCCCCCCCGGACTTTGAGCAATCAGCCCCAGCATTTT
TRBJ1-5	-	-	TRBV7-8	CASSLQAGDVNQPQHF	TGTGCCAGCAGCTTACAGGCGGGCGACGTTAATCAGCCCCAGCATTTT
TRBJ2-7	few	TRBD1	TRBV29-1	CSVRQGLGEQYF	TGCAGCGTTCGACAGGGGTTGGGCGAGCAGTACTTC
TRBJ2-1	-	TRBD2	TRBV10-3	CAISEKGTSGRVGEQFF	TGTGCCATCAGTGAGAAGGGGACTAGCGGGAGGGTAGGTGAGCAGTTCTTC
TRBJ2-1	few	TRBD2	TRBV29-1	CSVPSGGATYNEQFF	TGCAGCGTTCCTAGCGGGGGGGCAACCTACAATGAGCAGTTCTTC
TRBJ2-7	-	TRBD1	TRBV6-1	CASRRTPGQGIYEQYF	TGTGCCAGCAGGCGCACCCCGGGACAGGGAATCTACGAGCAGTACTTC
TRBJ1-1	few	-	TRBV4-3	CASSQDWRSTEAFF	TGCGCCAGCAGCCAAGACTGGAGGAGCACTGAAGCTTTCTTT
TRBJ2-7	few	-	TRBV11-2	CASSLGVAGEQYF	TGTGCCAGCAGCTTAGGGGTGGCCGGCGAGCAGTACTTC
TRBJ2-5	-	TRBD2	TRBV20-1	CSATPGLAAIQETQYF	TGCAGTGCCACCCCGGGACTAGCGGCTATCCAAGAGACCCAGTACTTC
TRBJ2-2	-	TRBD1	TRBV20-1	CSARTPDRAMSNTGELFF	TGCAGTGCTAGAACCCCAGACAGGGCGATGAGCAACACCGGGGAGCTGTTTTTT
TRBJ2-2	-	TRBD2	TRBV12-3/TRBV12-4	CAIRVLAGVPTNTGELFF	TGTGCCATCAGGGTACTAGCGGGGGTACCCACGAACACCGGGGAGCTGTTTTTT
TRBJ1-5	-	TRBD1	TRBV20-1	CSARVRLQGSAQPQHF	TGCAGTGCTAGAGTTCGGTTACAGGGGAGTGCTCAGCCCCAGCATTTT
TRBJ2-1	-	-	TRBV7-2	CASSFVSGTEQFF	TGTGCCAGCAGCTTTGTATCGGGGACTGAGCAGTTCTTC
TRBJ2-1	few	TRBD2	TRBV6-1	CASRSRGLAGNEQFF	TGTGCCAGCCGGTCGAGGGGACTAGCGGGTAATGAGCAGTTCTTC
TRBJ2-2	-	TRBD2	TRBV5-5	CASSLLAGGRLFTGELFF	TGTGCCAGCAGCTTACTAGCGGGAGGCCGTCTTTTCACCGGGGAGCTGTTTTTT
TRBJ2-5	-	-	TRBV9	CASSVTSVRVQETQYF	TGTGCCAGCAGCGTGACCTCGGTGAGGGTTCAAGAGACCCAGTACTTC
TRBJ2-3	few	-	TRBV20-1	CSARAERGVSTDTQYF	TGCAGTGCTAGAGCCGAGCGCGGGGTCAGCACAGATACGCAGTATTTT
TRBJ2-3	few	-	TRBV28	CASSPPRPQDTQYF	TGTGCCAGCAGTCCCCCTCGACCGCAGGATACGCAGTATTTT
TRBJ2-2	-	-	TRBV9	CASSVGPLNTGELFF	TGTGCCAGCAGCGTAGGTCCTCTAAACACCGGGGAGCTGTTTTTT
TRBJ1-2	few	-	TRBV9	CASSAGRFDYGYTF	TGTGCCAGCAGCGCCGGTAGATTCGACTATGGCTACACCTTC
TRBJ2-7	few	TRBD1	TRBV27	CATGDRGRYEQYF	TGTGCCACGGGGGACAGGGGTCGCTACGAGCAGTACTTC
TRBJ1-2	few	-	TRBV7-2	CASSFHTDYGYTF	TGTGCCAGCAGCTTTCACACCGACTATGGCTACACCTTC
TRBJ2-7	-	TRBD1	TRBV20-1	CSATRDRGYEQYF	TGCAGTGCTACACGGGACAGGGGTTACGAGCAGTACTTC
TRBJ1-4	few	TRBD1	TRBV5-5	CASSLHRGVNEKLFF	TGTGCCAGCAGCTTACACAGGGGCGTTAATGAAAAACTGTTTTTT